One and the same sample provided the 6 T cell receptor beta chains below, sequenced in a study of cytomegalovirus exposure and HLA in healthy donors. 13 Jbeta primers and 60 Vbeta primers were used for the PCR. Method: immunoSEQ multiplex PCR; TCRdb's copy keeps in-frame clones and lacks some. The table lists just under 250,000 clones, roughly 82% of them singletons. Sequenced sample: PBMCs. All receptors come from a woman in her forties in good health and CMV-seropositive.

The J gene is TRBJ2-6, the V gene TRBV5-4; 8 bases are a match to TRBD1. The germline V gene encodes CDR1 SGHNT and CDR2 YYREEE (reference sequence). The V segment lost 4 bases and the J segment 1 base; nucleotides outside the gene matches: 7. The CDR3 consists of 17 residues. CDR3 region: CASSPGQGRSGANVLTF. The CDR3, as DNA: TGTGCCAGCAGCCCCGGACAGGGAAGGTCTGGGGCCAACGTCCTGACTTTC.

CDR3: CASSDSGRVTDTQYF. In DNA form, the CDR3 reads TGTGCCAGCAGCGACAGCGGGAGGGTGACAGATACGCAGTATTTT. This chain links TRBV9 with TRBJ2-3, with 10 bases identical to TRBD2. CDR3 length: 15 residues. V dropped 3 bases and J dropped 3; count of bases not matched to a gene: 4. Germline assignment: CDR1 SGDLS and CDR2 YYNGEE.

The chain carries TRBV11-1 and TRBJ1-6; D is uncertain. Germline V CDR1 and CDR2: SGHAT, FQDESV (reference sequence). The CDR3 covers 15 residues. Trimming pared 5 bases from V and 7 bases from J, leaving 15 bases between. The CDR3 nucleotides are TGTGCCAGCAGCCGAACAACCGGGGAAAATTCACCCCTCCACTTT. It encodes CASSRTTGENSPLHF.

The CDR3 sequence: CASSLAPLAAGYEQYF. The CDR3 DNA sequence: TGTGCCAGCAGCTTGGCCCCGCTAGCGGCGGGCTACGAGCAGTACTTC. The genes are TRBV5-6 and TRBJ2-7; 7 bases map to TRBD2. The CDR3 spans 16 residues. Looked up from germline, CDR1 is SGHDT and CDR2 is YYEEEE. V was clipped by 0 bases and J by 3 bases; unmatched bases: 9.

Note on this clone: The germline gene is not matched at one end of the junction; a read error may be the cause. Additional DNA sequences in this sample encode the identical CDR3. CDR3 nucleotides: TGTGCCTGGAGTGGACGGGGGGATTCCCCCCTCCACTTT. Encoded protein: CAWSGRGDSPLHF. This chain uses TRBV30 with TRBJ1-6; tentative D call: TRBD1 (5 bases). CDR1 is GTSNPN, CDR2 SVGIG, per germline (reference sequence). CDR3 length: 13 amino acids.

The chain uses TRBV5-1 and TRBJ2-7; weak D call: TRBD1 (6 bases). The CDR3 contains 14 residues. In germline, CDR1 is SGHRS, CDR2 YFSETQ. V lost 0 bases and J 0 bases, leaving 7 bases between the germline ends. CDR3 amino acids: CASSLGDISYEQYF. CDR3 DNA: TGCGCCAGCAGCTTGGGGGACATCTCCTACGAGCAGTACTTC.